The sample holds one count of the clone carrying this T cell receptor beta chain. Its antigen remains unknown. Clones were sequenced by immunoSEQ multiplex PCR, and TCRdb holds only the in-frame ones, with some missing. The sample yields 300,000 to 400,000 clones, over 90% seen once. This entry is derived from a study of brain T cells in children with intractable seizures. The CDR3 length is 12 residues. From germline, CDR1 is SEHNR and CDR2 FQNEAQ (reference sequence). Trimming pared 3 bases from V and 3 bases from J, leaving 5 bases between. Noted time point: blood from clinic visit 5 months post-surgery; TSC patient then seizure free. At least one anti-epileptic drug was given before surgery. General study points: Pre-surgery blood may have been undersampled, hiding some clones.

This TCR derives from a boy younger than two with tuberous sclerosis and intractable seizures. This rearrangement joins TRBV7-9 to TRBJ2-5, with D unresolved. Sample: peripheral blood, taken roughly 5 months after surgery. CDR3 sequence reads: CASSFPKETQYF. CDR3 DNA sequence: TGTGCCAGCAGCTTTCCCAAAGAGACCCAGTACTTC.